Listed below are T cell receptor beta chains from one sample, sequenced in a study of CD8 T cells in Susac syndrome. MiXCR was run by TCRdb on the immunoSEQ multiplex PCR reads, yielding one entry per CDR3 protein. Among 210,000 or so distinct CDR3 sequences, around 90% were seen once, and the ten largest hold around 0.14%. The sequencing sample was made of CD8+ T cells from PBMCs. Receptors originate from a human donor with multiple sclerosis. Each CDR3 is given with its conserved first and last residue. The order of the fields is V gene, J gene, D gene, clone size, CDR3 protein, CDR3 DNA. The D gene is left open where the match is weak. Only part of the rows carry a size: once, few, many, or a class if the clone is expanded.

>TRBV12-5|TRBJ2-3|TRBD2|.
CASGLISGTSGGTDTQYF
TGTGCTAGTGGTCTAATCTCCGGGACTAGCGGTGGGACAGATACGCAGTATTTT
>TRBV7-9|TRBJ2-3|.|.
CASSPPPTGLPNTQYF
TGTGCCAGCAGCCCACCTCCTACAGGGCTGCCAAATACGCAGTATTTT
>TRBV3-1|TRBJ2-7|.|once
CASSQESLREQYF
TGTGCCAGCAGCCAAGAAAGTTTGAGGGAGCAGTACTTC
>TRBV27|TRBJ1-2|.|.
CASSLIGRANYGYTF
TGTGCCAGCAGTTTAATTGGCAGGGCAAACTATGGCTACACCTTC
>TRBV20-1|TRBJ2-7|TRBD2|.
CSAYPQEREAYREVVFYEQYF
TGCAGTGCTTATCCCCAGGAGCGGGAGGCCTACCGGGAGGTCGTCTTCTACGAGCAGTACTTC
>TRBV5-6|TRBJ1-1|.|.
CASSLAGFGAEAFF
TGTGCCAGCAGCTTGGCGGGCTTTGGGGCTGAAGCTTTCTTT
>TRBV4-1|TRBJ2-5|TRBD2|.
CASSQAPRGASGDEETQYF
TGCGCCAGCAGCCAAGCGCCTCGCGGGGCTAGCGGAGACGAAGAGACCCAGTACTTC
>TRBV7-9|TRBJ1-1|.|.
CASSPPQALPNTEAFF
TGTGCCAGCAGCCCTCCACAAGCGCTTCCCAACACTGAAGCTTTCTTT
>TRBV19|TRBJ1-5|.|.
CASSTWGSGNQPQHF
TGTGCCAGTAGCACCTGGGGAAGTGGTAATCAGCCCCAGCATTTT
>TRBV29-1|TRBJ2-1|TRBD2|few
CSVDQSGGLYNEQFF
TGCAGCGTTGACCAAAGCGGGGGTCTATACAATGAGCAGTTCTTC
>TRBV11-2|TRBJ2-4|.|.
CASSSSLWANRGKNIQYF
TGTGCCAGCAGCTCGTCTCTTTGGGCTAACCGAGGCAAAAACATTCAGTACTTC
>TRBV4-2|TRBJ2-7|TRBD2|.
CASSQEVREGAYEQYF
TGTGCCAGCAGCCAAGAAGTGAGGGAGGGCGCCTACGAGCAGTACTTC
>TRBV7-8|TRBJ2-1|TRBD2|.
CASSLNSGGDNEQFF
TGTGCCAGCAGCTTAAATAGCGGGGGGGACAATGAGCAGTTCTTC
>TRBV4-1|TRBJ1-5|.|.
CASSSLPNQPQHF
TGCGCCAGCAGCTCACTCCCCAATCAGCCCCAGCATTTT
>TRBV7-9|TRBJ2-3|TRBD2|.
CASSFEAKRELGTDTQYF
TGTGCCAGCAGCTTTGAAGCCAAGCGGGAGTTAGGCACAGATACGCAGTATTTT
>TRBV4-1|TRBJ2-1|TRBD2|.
CASSLPGLAKDEQFF
TGCGCCAGCAGCCTACCGGGACTAGCAAAAGATGAGCAGTTCTTC
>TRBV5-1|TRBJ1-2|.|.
CASGIQEGDYGYTF
TGCGCCAGCGGTATACAGGAGGGGGACTATGGCTACACCTTC
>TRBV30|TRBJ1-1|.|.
CAWSHSTEAFF
TGTGCCTGGAGTCATAGCACTGAAGCTTTCTTT
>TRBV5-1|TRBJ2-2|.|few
CASSEDGYTGELFF
TGCGCCAGCAGCGAGGACGGATACACCGGGGAGCTGTTTTTT
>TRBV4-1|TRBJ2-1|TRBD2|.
CASSMMAGVLNEQFF
TGCGCCAGCAGTATGATGGCGGGAGTATTGAATGAGCAGTTCTTC
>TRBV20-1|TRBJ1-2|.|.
CSAVREDPPTPYYGYTF
TGCAGTGCTGTTAGGGAGGATCCTCCTACACCTTACTATGGCTACACCTTC
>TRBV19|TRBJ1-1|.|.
CASSLQLNTEAFF
TGTGCCAGTAGTCTGCAGCTGAACACTGAAGCTTTCTTT